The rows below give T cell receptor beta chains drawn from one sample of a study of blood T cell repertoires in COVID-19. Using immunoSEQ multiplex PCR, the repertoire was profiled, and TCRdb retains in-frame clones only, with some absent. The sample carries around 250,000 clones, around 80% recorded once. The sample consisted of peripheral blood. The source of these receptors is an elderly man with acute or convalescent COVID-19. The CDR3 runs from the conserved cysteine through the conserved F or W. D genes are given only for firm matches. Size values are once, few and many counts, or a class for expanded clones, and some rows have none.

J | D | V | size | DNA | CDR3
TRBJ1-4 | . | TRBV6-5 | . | TGTGCCAGCAGCCGGGGTGAAAAACTGTTTTTT | CASSRGEKLFF
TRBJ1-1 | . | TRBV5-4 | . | TGTGCCAGCAGCTCAGGACGGACTAACACTGAAGCTTTCTTT | CASSSGRTNTEAFF
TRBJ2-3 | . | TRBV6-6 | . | TGTGCCAGCAGTCGCTCCAGCGCTACCTTCGGCACAGATACGCAGTATTTT | CASSRSSATFGTDTQYF
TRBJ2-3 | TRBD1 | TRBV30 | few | TGTGCCTGGAGTGTATCAGGGGGCAACGCAGATACGCAGTATTTT | CAWSVSGGNADTQYF
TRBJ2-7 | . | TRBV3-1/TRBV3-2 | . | TGTGCCAGCAGCCATTCAACTTACGAGCAGTACTTC | CASSHSTYEQYF
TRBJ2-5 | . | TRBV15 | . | TGTGCCACCAGCAGAGCCGGCCAAGAGACCCAGTACTTC | CATSRAGQETQYF
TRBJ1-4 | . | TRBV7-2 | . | TGTGCCAGCAGCTTAGGACAGGTGTCTAATGAAAAACTGTTTTTT | CASSLGQVSNEKLFF
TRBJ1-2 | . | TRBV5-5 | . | TGTGCCAGCAGCCCCCCCTTAACAGGGTATCATGGCTACACCTTC | CASSPPLTGYHGYTF
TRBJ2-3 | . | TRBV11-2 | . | TGTGCCAGCAGCCTTCTTCGGGGACAAAGAACAGATACGCAGTATTTT | CASSLLRGQRTDTQYF
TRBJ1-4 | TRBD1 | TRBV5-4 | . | TGTGCCAGCAGCTGGGACAGGGGGCAGGAAAAACTGTTTTTT | CASSWDRGQEKLFF
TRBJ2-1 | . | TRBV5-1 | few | TGCGCCAGCAGCTTGGACAGGGCCAATGAGCAGTTCTTC | CASSLDRANEQFF
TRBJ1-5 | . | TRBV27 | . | TGTGCCAGCAGTCTTTACGCGGGGGAGACCCCCCATCAGCCCCAGCATTTT | CASSLYAGETPHQPQHF
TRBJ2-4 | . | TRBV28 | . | TGTGCCAGCAGTTCCCCCAGGGTAGCCAAAAACATTCAGTACTTC | CASSSPRVAKNIQYF
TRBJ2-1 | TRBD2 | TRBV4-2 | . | TGTGCCAGCAGCCAAGGTAGCGGGGGCCCCCTCAATGAGCAGTTCTTC | CASSQGSGGPLNEQFF
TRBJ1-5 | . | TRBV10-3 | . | TGTGCCATCAGTGAACACAGGGCAGAAGGAGATCAGCCCCAGCATTTT | CAISEHRAEGDQPQHF
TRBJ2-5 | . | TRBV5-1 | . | TGCGCCAGCAGCTTATCAGGGCAAGAGACCCAGTACTTC | CASSLSGQETQYF
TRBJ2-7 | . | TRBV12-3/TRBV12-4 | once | TGTGCCAGCAGTCTCAGGGTGTCCTACGAGCAGTACTTC | CASSLRVSYEQYF
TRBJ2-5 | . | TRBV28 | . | TGTGCCAGCAGTTCTCCCCCGAGGCAGGGGGGTTGGGAGACCCAGTACTTC | CASSSPPRQGGWETQYF
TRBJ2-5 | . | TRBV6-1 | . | TGTGCCAGCAGTGAAGCCGCGGGGCGTTCGGAGACCCAGTACTTC | CASSEAAGRSETQYF
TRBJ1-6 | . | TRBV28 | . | TGTGCCAGCAAGTTAACAGGGAATTCACCCCTCCACTTT | CASKLTGNSPLHF
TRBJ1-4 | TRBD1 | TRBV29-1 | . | TGCAGCGTTGAGGGGGGACAGGGTGCTTCTAATGAAAAACTGTTTTTT | CSVEGGQGASNEKLFF
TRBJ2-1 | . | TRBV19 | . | TGTGCCAGTAGTATGGTTAGCGGATCCTACAATGAGCAGTTCTTC | CASSMVSGSYNEQFF
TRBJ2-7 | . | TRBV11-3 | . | TGTGCCAGCAGCCGTGGCGGCGAGCAGTACTTC | CASSRGGEQYF
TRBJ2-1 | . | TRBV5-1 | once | TGCGCCAGCAGCGCCACTCGGGACACCTACAATGAGCAGTTCTTC | CASSATRDTYNEQFF
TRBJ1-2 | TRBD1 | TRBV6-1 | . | TGTGCCAGCAGTGAAGCCCCGGGACAGGGTGGCGGCTACACCTTC | CASSEAPGQGGGYTF
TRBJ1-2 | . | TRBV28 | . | TGTGCCAGCAGACCCGGGGGGGAAGGTAACTATGGCTACACCTTC | CASRPGGEGNYGYTF
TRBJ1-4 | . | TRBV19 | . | TGTGCCAGTAGGGAACGACACAGATCTTTTAATGAAAAACTGTTTTTT | CASRERHRSFNEKLFF
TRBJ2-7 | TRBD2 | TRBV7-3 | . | TGTGCCAGCAGCTTAACCCCACTCGGGGCGGGAGGCGGCGAGCAGTACTTC | CASSLTPLGAGGGEQYF
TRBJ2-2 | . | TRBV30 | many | TGTGCCTGGGTGCTAGCTCCGAACACCGGGGAGCTGTTTTTT | CAWVLAPNTGELFF
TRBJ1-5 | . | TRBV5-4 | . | TGTGCCAGCAGCTTTGAACCGGTGGATCAGCCCCAGCATTTT | CASSFEPVDQPQHF
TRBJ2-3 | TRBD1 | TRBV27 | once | TGTGCCAGCAGCCCGATACTACAGGGGAACACAGATACGCAGTATTTT | CASSPILQGNTDTQYF
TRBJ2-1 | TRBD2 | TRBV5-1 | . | TGCGCCAGCAGCTTGGTGTCTAGCGGCTACAATGAGCAGTTCTTC | CASSLVSSGYNEQFF
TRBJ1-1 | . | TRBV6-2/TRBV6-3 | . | TGTGCCAGCAGTTACCAGTCGAACACTGAAGCTTTCTTT | CASSYQSNTEAFF
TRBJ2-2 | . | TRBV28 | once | TGTGCCACGAAAATTGGGGCAGTCCGGGAGCTGTTTTTT | CATKIGAVRELFF
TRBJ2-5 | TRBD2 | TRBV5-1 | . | TGCGCCAGCAGCCCCATAGCGGGTGTAGATGTAACCCAGTACTTC | CASSPIAGVDVTQYF
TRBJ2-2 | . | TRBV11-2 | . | TGTGCCAGCAGCTTGACTAGATCACTCACCGGGGAGCTGTTTTTT | CASSLTRSLTGELFF
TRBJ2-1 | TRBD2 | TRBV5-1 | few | TGCGCCAGCAGCCCGGGTCGAAGCGGGGGAAACAATGAGCAGTTCTTC | CASSPGRSGGNNEQFF
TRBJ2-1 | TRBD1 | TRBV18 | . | TGTGCCAGCTCACCTCTACAGGGGGATTACAATGAGCAGTTCTTC | CASSPLQGDYNEQFF
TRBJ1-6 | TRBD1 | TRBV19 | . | TGTGCCAGTAGTATTGGACAGGTGTATTCACCCCTCCACTTT | CASSIGQVYSPLHF
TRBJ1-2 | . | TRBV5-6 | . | TGTGCCAGCAGCCGTATGTCAGGGGCGCTTAACTATGGCTACACCTTC | CASSRMSGALNYGYTF
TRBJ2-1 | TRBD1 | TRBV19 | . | TGTGCCAGTAGCACTCGACCGCAGGGGGTTAATGAGCAGTTCTTC | CASSTRPQGVNEQFF
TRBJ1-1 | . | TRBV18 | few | TGTGCCAGCTCACCCATGGGAGCTCACATGAACACTGAAGCTTTCTTT | CASSPMGAHMNTEAFF
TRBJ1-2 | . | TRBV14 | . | TGTGCCAGCAGCCAAGATAGGGCGGGCTATGGCTACACCTTC | CASSQDRAGYGYTF
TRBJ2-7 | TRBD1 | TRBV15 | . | TGTGCCACCAGCATGGACAGGGGGAGCCCCTACGAGCAGTACTTC | CATSMDRGSPYEQYF
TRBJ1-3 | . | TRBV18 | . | TGTGCCAGCTCACCACCCTTATCGCAGGGGCTCCTTCACCCCTCTGGAAACACCATATATTTT | CASSPPLSQGLLHPSGNTIYF
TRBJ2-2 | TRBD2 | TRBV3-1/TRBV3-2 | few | TGTGCCAGCAGCCTCGGGGGGGCCCGCACCGGGGAGCTGTTTTTT | CASSLGGARTGELFF
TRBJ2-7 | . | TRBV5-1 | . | TGCGCCAGCAGCCGGGATCGCGAGCAGTACTTC | CASSRDREQYF
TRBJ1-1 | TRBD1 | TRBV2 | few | TGTGCCAGCAGTGGGACAGGGAACAGGAACACTGAAGCTTTCTTT | CASSGTGNRNTEAFF
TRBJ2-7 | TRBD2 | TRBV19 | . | TGTGCCAGTAGTATCGGGGGGACCACTACCTACGAGCAGTACTTC | CASSIGGTTTYEQYF
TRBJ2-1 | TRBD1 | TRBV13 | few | TGTGCCAGCAGCAGGGACAGGGGCAATGAGCAGTTCTTC | CASSRDRGNEQFF
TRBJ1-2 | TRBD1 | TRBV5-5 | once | TGTGCCAGCAGCCTACGGACAGGGGGCTATGGCTACACCTTC | CASSLRTGGYGYTF
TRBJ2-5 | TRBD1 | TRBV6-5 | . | TGTGCCAGCAGCCTAACAGGGGCCCGCCAAGAGACCCAGTACTTC | CASSLTGARQETQYF
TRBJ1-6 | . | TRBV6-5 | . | TGTGCCAGCAGGCCCCCCCAGGGAAATTCACCCCTCCACTTT | CASRPPQGNSPLHF
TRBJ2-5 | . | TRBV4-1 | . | TGCGCCAGCAGCCAAGGGGCAGAGCTGGTAGAGACCCAGTACTTC | CASSQGAELVETQYF
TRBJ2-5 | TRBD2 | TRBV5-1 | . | TGCGCCAGCAGCTTGGCCTCAGGGACTAGCGGGGGTAGTTCCCAAGAGACCCAGTACTTC | CASSLASGTSGGSSQETQYF
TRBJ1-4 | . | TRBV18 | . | TGTGCCAGCTCCACGGGTCCCCCACCCGATGAAAAACTGTTTTTT | CASSTGPPPDEKLFF
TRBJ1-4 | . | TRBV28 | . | TGTGCCAGCACCCCTTGGGCAGAACCTAATGAAAAACTGTTTTTT | CASTPWAEPNEKLFF
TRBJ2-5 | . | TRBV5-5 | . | TGTGCCAGCAGCTTGGAAGGGCGGGCCCAAGAGACCCAGTACTTC | CASSLEGRAQETQYF
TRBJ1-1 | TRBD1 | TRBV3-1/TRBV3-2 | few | TGTGCCAGCAGCCAAGGGACAGGGAACACTGAAGCTTTCTTT | CASSQGTGNTEAFF